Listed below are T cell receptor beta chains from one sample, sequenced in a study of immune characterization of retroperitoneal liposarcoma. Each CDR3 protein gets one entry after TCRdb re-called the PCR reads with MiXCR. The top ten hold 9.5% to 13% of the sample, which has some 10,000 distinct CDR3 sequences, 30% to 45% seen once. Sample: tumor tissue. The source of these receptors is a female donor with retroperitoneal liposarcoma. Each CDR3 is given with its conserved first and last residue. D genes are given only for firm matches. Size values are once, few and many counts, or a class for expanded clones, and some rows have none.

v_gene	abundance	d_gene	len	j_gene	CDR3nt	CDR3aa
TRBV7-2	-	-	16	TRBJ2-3	TGTGCCAGCAGCCCTAGGTACGGCGGGAACACAGATACGCAGTATTTT	CASSPRYGGNTDTQYF
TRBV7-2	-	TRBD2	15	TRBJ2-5	TGTGCCAGCAGCTCGGGACTAGCGGACCAAGAGACCCAGTACTTC	CASSSGLADQETQYF
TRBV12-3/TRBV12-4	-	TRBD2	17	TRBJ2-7	TGTGCCAGCAGATCCCCCTTCGGACTAGCGTCCTACAATGAGCAGTACTTC	CASRSPFGLASYNEQYF
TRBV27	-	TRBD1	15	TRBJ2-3	TGTGCCAGTTCCGCAGGGGGAAGAAGCACAGATACGCAGTATTTT	CASSAGGRSTDTQYF
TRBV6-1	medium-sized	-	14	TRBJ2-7	TGTGCCAGCAGTGAATATGGGACAAACTACGAGCAGTACTTC	CASSEYGTNYEQYF
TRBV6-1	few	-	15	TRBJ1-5	TGTGCCAGCAGCGTGGACAGTGGTTTCTTTCAGCCCCAGCATTTT	CASSVDSGFFQPQHF
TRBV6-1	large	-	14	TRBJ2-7	TGTGCCAGCAGTGTGGGCCCTGAAGGTGACGAGCAGTACTTC	CASSVGPEGDEQYF
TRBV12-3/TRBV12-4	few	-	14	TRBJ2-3	TGTGCCAGCAGTACAAAGGGGAGCACAGATACGCAGTATTTT	CASSTKGSTDTQYF
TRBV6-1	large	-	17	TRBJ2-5	TGTGCCAGCAGTCTGGATGGAGGGGCCCTCTCCCAAGAGACCCAGTACTTC	CASSLDGGALSQETQYF
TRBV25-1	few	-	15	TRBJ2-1	TGTGCCAGCAGTGATCTAAAGGACCTCATCAATGAGCAGTTCTTC	CASSDLKDLINEQFF
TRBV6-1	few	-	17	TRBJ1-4	TGTGCCAGCAGTAGAGCCCCCGTTGGCGGGGGTGGTGAAAAACTGTTTTTT	CASSRAPVGGGGEKLFF
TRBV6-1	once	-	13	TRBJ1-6	TGTGCCAGCAGCCCGGTCAACACTCCGGGCCAATACTTT	CASSPVNTPGQYF
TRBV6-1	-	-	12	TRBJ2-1	TGTGCCAGCAGCAGGGACCCAGGCGAGCAGTTCTTC	CASSRDPGEQFF
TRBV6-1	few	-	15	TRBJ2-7	TGTGCCAGCAGTGAAACATGGCAGTCCTACAATGAGCAGTACTTC	CASSETWQSYNEQYF
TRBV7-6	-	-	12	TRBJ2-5	TGTGCCAGCAGCTTAGCCATGGAGACCCAGTACTTC	CASSLAMETQYF
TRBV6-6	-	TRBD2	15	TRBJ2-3	TGTGCCAGCAGTACTACCGGGACTAGCGTTGGGACGCAGTATTTT	CASSTTGTSVGTQYF
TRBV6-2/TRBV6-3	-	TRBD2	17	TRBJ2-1	TGTGCCAGCAGTTACTCGACTACTAGCGGGCCTTACAATGAGCAGTTCTTC	CASSYSTTSGPYNEQFF
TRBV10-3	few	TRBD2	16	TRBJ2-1	TGTGCCATCAGTGGGGGACTAGCGGGAGGCGTAGATGAGCAGTTCTTC	CAISGGLAGGVDEQFF